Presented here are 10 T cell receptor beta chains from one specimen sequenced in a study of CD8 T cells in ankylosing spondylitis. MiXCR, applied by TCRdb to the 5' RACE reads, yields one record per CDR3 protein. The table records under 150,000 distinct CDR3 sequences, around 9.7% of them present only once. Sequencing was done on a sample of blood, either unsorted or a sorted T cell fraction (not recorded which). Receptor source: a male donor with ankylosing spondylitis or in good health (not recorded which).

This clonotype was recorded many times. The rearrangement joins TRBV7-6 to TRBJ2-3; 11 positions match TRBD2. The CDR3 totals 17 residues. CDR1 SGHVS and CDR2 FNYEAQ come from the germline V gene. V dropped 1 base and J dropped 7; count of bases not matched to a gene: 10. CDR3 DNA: TGTGCCAGCAGCTTAGATACTAGCGGGAGTACGGTTAATACGCAGTATTTT. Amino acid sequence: CASSLDTSGSTVNTQYF.

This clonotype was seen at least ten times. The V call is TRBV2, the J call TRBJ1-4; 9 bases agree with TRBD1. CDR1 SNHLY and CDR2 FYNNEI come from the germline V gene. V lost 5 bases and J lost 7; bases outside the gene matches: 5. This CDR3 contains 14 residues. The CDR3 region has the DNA TGTGCCAGCAGTACAGGGGGCGCCGGTGAAAAACTGTTTTTT. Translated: CASSTGGAGEKLFF.

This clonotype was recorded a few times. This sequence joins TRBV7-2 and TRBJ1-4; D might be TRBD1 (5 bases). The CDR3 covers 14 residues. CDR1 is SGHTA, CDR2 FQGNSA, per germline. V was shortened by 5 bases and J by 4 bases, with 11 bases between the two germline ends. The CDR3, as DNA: TGTGCCAGCAGCCATGGACAAGTTAATGAAAAACTGTTTTTT. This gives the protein CASSHGQVNEKLFF.

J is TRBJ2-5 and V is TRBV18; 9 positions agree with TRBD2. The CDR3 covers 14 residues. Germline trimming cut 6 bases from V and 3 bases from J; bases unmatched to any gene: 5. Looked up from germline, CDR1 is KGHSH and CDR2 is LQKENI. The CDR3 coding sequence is TGTGCCAGCTCGGGGGGACTAGCAAAAGAGACCCAGTACTTC. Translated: CASSGGLAKETQYF.

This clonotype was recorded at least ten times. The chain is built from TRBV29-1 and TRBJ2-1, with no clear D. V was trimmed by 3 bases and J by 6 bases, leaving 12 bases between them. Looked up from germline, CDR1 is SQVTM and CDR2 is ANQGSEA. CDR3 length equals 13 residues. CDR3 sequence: CSVEPTRPNEQFF. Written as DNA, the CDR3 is TGCAGCGTTGAGCCGACACGACCCAATGAGCAGTTCTTC.

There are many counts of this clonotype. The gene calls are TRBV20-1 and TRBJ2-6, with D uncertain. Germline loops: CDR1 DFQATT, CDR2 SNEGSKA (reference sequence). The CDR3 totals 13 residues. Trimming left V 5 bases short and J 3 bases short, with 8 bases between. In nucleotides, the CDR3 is TGCAGTGCTGGGGTCGATGGGGCCAACGTCCTGACTTTC. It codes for CSAGVDGANVLTF.

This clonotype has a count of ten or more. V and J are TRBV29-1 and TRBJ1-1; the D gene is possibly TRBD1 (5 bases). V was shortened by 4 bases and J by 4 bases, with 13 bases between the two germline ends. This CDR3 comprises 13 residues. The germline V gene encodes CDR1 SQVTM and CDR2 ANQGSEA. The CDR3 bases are TGCAGCGTTGGGGAGAGCAGGGTCACTGAAGCTTTCTTT. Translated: CSVGESRVTEAFF.

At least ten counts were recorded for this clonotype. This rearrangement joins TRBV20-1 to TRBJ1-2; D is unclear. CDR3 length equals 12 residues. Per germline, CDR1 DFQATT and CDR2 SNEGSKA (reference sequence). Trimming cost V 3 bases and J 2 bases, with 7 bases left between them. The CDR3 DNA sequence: TGCAGTGCTAGTGACTTGAACTATGGCTACACCTTC. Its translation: CSASDLNYGYTF.

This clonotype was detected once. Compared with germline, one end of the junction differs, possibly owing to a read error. CDR3 sequence: CSATQWERSNNERLF. The CDR3, as DNA: TGCAGTGCTACACAGTGGGAGCGTTCTAACAATGAGCGGCTCTTC. The genes are TRBV20-1 and TRBJ2-1; tentatively, D is TRBD2 (5 bases). Germline lookup yields CDR1 DFQATT and CDR2 SNEGSKA (reference sequence). The CDR3 extends over 15 amino acids.

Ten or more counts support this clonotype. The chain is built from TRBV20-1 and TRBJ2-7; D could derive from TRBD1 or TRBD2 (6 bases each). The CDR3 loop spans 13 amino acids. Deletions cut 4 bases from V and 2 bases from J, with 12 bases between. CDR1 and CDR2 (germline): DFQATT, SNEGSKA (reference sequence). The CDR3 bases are TGCAGTGCTACTCGGGGGCGAGCCTACGAGCAGTACTTC. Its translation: CSATRGRAYEQYF.